This T cell receptor (beta chain) emerged from a study of cytomegalovirus exposure and HLA in healthy donors. Whole-study results and caveats: Some 150 TCR beta chains were listed as cytomegalovirus-associated. Across donors, most TCRs were seen rarely, yet some public ones were widespread.

Comment on this clone: Its specificity is not known.

The CDR3 contains 15 residues. Trimming removed 3 bases from V and 8 bases from J, with 17 bases in between. Germline CDR1 and CDR2: KGHSH and LQKENI. Clones were sequenced by immunoSEQ multiplex PCR, and TCRdb holds only the in-frame ones, with some missing. Counted here are roughly 140,000 clones, approximately 90% occurring once; the ten biggest clones make up about 0.64%. The donors were members of the approximately 120-subject validation cohort (separate from the roughly 660-subject first cohort). The sequenced material came from PBMCs. V gene TRBV18 combines with J gene TRBJ2-1; a weak D match, TRBD2 (5 bases). The sequence derives from a man younger than 35 in good health and CMV-seronegative. CDR3 sequence (DNA): TGTGCCAGCTCACCCTTGGTGGAGGAGTTCGATGAGCAGTTCTTC. Its protein is CASSPLVEEFDEQFF.